A single sample is the source of the 12 T cell receptor beta chains below, sequenced in a study of T cells in narcolepsy. The assay was immunoSEQ multiplex PCR, and TCRdb's table has in-frame clones only and misses some. The sample contains about 24,000 clones, 60% to 75% of which appear only once. The sequencing sample was made of memory (CD45RA-) CD4+ T cells from blood. These receptors came from a human donor in good health.

CDR3 protein: CASSGGTYEQYF. CDR3 DNA: TGTGCCAGCAGTGGAGGGACCTACGAGCAGTACTTC. V usage is TRBV6-1 and J usage is TRBJ2-7, with D tentatively TRBD2 (5 bases). Trimming stripped 4 bases from V and 2 bases from J, with 6 bases between. CDR1 is MNHNS, CDR2 SASEGT, per germline. This CDR3 region has 12 residues.

The rearrangement links TRBV28 to TRBJ2-6, with D possibly called TRBD1 or TRBD2 (5 bases each). The CDR3 runs 15 residues. CDR1 is MDHEN, CDR2 SYDVKM, per germline. Trimming removed 8 bases from V and 4 bases from J, with 15 bases in between. CDR3 sequence: CASSLGGGGANVLTF. CDR3 coding DNA: TGTGCCAGCTCCCTTGGGGGTGGAGGGGCCAACGTCCTGACTTTC.

The chain recombines TRBV4-2 with TRBJ2-1; tentatively, D is TRBD1 or TRBD2 (6 bases each). Germline V gene sequence: CDR1 LGHNA, CDR2 YNFKEQ. The CDR3 has 14 amino acids. The V and J ends lost 1 base and 9 bases respectively, with 13 bases between them. The CDR3 coding sequence is TGTGCCAGCAGCCAAGGCCCCGAGGGGGGTGAGCAGTTCTTC. Encoded protein: CASSQGPEGGEQFF.

This clone occurred a few times. V gene TRBV28 combines with J gene TRBJ1-5, with TRBD1 as a possible D gene (6 bases). The CDR3 extends over 13 amino acids. Germline V gene sequence: CDR1 MDHEN, CDR2 SYDVKM. V was trimmed by 3 bases and J by 5 bases, leaving 8 bases between them. CDR3 nucleotide sequence: TGTGCCAGCAGTTTGAGGGGGTATCAGCCCCAGCATTTT. This sequence encodes CASSLRGYQPQHF.

There are a few counts of this clone. This chain connects TRBV5-1 to TRBJ2-7; D tentatively reads TRBD1 or TRBD2 (6 bases each). This CDR3 comprises 14 residues. Germline-derived CDR1 and CDR2 are SGHRS and YFSETQ. V was clipped by 5 bases and J by 0 bases, with 12 bases between them. This CDR3 reads CASRLRGDSYEQYF. CDR3 nucleotide sequence: TGCGCCAGCAGGTTAAGGGGGGACTCCTACGAGCAGTACTTC.

The chain joins TRBV23-1 to TRBJ2-2; the D gene is possibly TRBD2 (5 bases). TRBV23-1 is identified as an open reading frame with a role that is uncertain. The V end was cut by 8 bases, the J end by 5 bases, with 15 bases between. CDR3 size: 14 residues. In DNA form, the CDR3 reads TGCGCCAGCGGCCCGGGAAGGACGACCGGGGAGCTGTTTTTT. Protein sequence: CASGPGRTTGELFF.

The V call is TRBV6-1, the J call TRBJ2-7; D is unclear. The CDR3 is made up of 13 amino acids. Germline V gene lookup returns CDR1 MNHNS and CDR2 SASEGT. V was cut by 8 bases and J by 2 bases, with 13 bases left in between. CDR3 sequence (DNA): TGTGCCAGCCGGACGGCCGGGCCCTACGAGCAGTACTTC. It is translated as CASRTAGPYEQYF.

The rearrangement joins TRBV30 to TRBJ1-6; D unresolved. V was clipped by 1 base and J by 0 bases, with 4 bases between them. The length of the CDR3 is 14 residues. Germline V gene data show CDR1 as GTSNPN and CDR2 as SVGIG (reference sequence). As DNA, the CDR3 is TGTGCCTGGAGTGGTGGCTCCTATAATTCACCCCTCCACTTT. Encoded protein: CAWSGGSYNSPLHF.

The V and J genes are TRBV7-2 and TRBJ2-3, with 12 bases fitting TRBD2. This CDR3 is 15 amino acids long. CDR1 is SGHTA and CDR2 is FQGNSA in the germline V gene. Trimming removed 1 base from V and 6 bases from J; junction bases left unmatched: 2. CDR3 sequence: CASSLGLAGADTQYF. CDR3 coding DNA: TGTGCCAGCAGCTTAGGACTAGCGGGGGCCGATACGCAGTATTTT.

The rearrangement joins TRBV30 to TRBJ1-6, with D perhaps TRBD1 (5 bases). The V gene lost 1 base and the J gene lost 0 bases, with 7 bases spanning the gap. The CDR3 consists of 15 residues. Germline loops: CDR1 GTSNPN, CDR2 SVGIG (reference sequence). CDR3 in amino acids: CAWSGGGSYNSPLHF. Written as DNA, the CDR3 is TGTGCCTGGAGTGGGGGGGGCTCCTATAATTCACCCCTCCACTTT.

In this sample, this clone turned up a few times. This chain links TRBV15 with TRBJ1-5; D remains ambiguous. V was pared by 0 bases and J by 7 bases, with 10 bases between. This CDR3 spans 14 amino acids. Germline V gene sequence: CDR1 LNHNV, CDR2 YYDKDF (reference sequence). The CDR3 loop reads CATSREGSGQPQHF. In DNA, the CDR3 is TGTGCCACCAGCAGAGAGGGGAGTGGGCAGCCCCAGCATTTT.

The rearrangement links TRBV6-1 to TRBJ1-2; D unclear. The CDR3 extends over 15 amino acids. Trimming took 2 bases from V and 5 from J, leaving 15 bases between them. The germline V gene encodes CDR1 MNHNS and CDR2 SASEGT. This chain's CDR3 is CASSEHPTRTYGYTF. The CDR3 DNA is TGTGCCAGCAGTGAACACCCCACAAGGACTTATGGCTACACCTTC.